This T cell receptor beta chain was documented in a study of T-cell reconstitution after alpha-beta-depleted transplantation in children. This clonotype was observed a few times. This sample's TCRbeta library carried unique molecular identifier barcodes. TCRdb re-derived calls from the PCR reads in MiXCR, one entry per CDR3 protein. The repertoire holds about 610,000 distinct CDR3 sequences, with 10% as singletons. V lost 3 bases to trimming and J lost 4 bases; unmatched junction nucleotides: 17. The CDR3 is 18 residues long. Germline CDR1 DFQATT, CDR2 SNEGSKA (reference sequence). The rearrangement joins TRBV20-1 to TRBJ2-5, with 10 bases fitting TRBD1. The sequence derives from a human donor who donated a stem cell graft to a child with acute myeloid leukemia. Sequences were derived from PBMCs from the stem cell graft donor, sampled from the stem cell graft. The CDR3 DNA reads TGCAGTGCTAGTCGCAGGGGACAGGGGATCTTGTTGGGAGAGACCCAGTACTTC. This gives the protein CSASRRGQGILLGETQYF.